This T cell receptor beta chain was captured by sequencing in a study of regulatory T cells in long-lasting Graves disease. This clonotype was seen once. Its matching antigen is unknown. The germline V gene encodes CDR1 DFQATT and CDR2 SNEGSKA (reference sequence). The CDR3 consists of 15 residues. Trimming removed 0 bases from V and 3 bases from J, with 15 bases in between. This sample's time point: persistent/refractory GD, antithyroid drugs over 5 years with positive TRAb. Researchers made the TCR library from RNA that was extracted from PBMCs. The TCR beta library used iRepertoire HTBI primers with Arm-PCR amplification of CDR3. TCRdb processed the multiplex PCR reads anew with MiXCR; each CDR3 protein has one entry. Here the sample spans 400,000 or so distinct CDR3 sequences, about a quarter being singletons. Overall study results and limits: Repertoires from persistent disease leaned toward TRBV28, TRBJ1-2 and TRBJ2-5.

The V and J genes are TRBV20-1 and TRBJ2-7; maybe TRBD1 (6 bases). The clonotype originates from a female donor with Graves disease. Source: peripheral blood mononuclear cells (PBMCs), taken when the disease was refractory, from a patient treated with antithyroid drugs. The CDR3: CSARDLHRVDYEQYF. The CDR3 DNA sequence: TGCAGTGCTAGAGATTTGCACAGGGTGGACTACGAGCAGTACTTC.